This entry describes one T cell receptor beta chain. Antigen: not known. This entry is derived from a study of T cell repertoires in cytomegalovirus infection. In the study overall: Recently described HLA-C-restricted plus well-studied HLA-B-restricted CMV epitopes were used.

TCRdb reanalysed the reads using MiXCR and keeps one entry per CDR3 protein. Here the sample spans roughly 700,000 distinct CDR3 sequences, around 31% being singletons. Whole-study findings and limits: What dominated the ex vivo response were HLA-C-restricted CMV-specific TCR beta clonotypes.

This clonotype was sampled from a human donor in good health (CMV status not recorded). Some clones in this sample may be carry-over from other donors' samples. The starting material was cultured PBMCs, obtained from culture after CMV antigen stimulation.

In DNA form, the CDR3 reads TGTGCCAGTAAGAAGGGGTCGAGCTCCTACAATGAGCAGTTCTTC. Residues: CASKKGSSSYNEQFF. V usage is TRBV19 and J usage is TRBJ2-1; TRBD1 is a possible D gene (5 bases). Between the trimmed V and J ends, which lost 7 bases and 0 bases, there was a span of 13 bases. Germline CDR1 is LNHDA and CDR2 is SQIVND (reference sequence). This CDR3 is 15 amino acids long.